This TCR beta chain was recorded in a study of regulatory T cells in long-lasting Graves disease. Study outcomes and limitations: Reduced TCR diversity was observed in persistent Graves' patients versus newly diagnosed patients.

Of note for this clonotype: Its antigen remains unknown.

Construction of the TCR beta libraries employed iRepertoire HTBI primers in conjunction with Arm-PCR of CDR3 regions. TCRdb redid the calling of the multiplex PCR reads with MiXCR, one entry per CDR3 protein. The sample has around 320,000 distinct CDR3 sequences; approximately 15% are singletons. Time point here: newly diagnosed GD, antithyroid drugs for less than 3 months. RNA from PBMCs was the source of the TCR library. An endocrinology department located in Xi'an, China, was where the patients came from. These same records also appear under a second study, on T cells in Graves' hyperthyroidism and ophthalmopathy. That source reports: Blood also carried most thyroid clonotypes expanded above 0.001.

Specimen: peripheral blood mononuclear cells (PBMCs), collected at new diagnosis, from a patient treated with antithyroid drugs. The sequence came from a man in his forties with Graves disease.

CDR3 loop: CASSPGTGTNTQYF. The DNA of the CDR3 is TGTGCCAGCAGCCCCGGGACAGGGACAAATACGCAGTATTTT. The rearrangement joins TRBV7-9 to TRBJ2-3, with 9 nucleotides matching TRBD1. Trimming took 5 bases from V and 7 from J; bases not matched to a gene: 7. The CDR3 is made up of 14 amino acids. Germline CDR1 is SEHNR and CDR2 is FQNEAQ (reference sequence).